A single sample is the source of the 26 T cell receptor beta chains below, sequenced in a study of Graves' ophthalmopathy and Graves' hyperthyroidism. Amplifying from RNA transcripts, the study obtained TCR beta CDR3 regions. A first-round RT-PCR used HTBI primers, followed by a second-round multiplex PCR. TCRdb analysed the multiplex PCR reads with MiXCR anew, one entry per CDR3 protein. This table has hundreds of thousands of distinct CDR3 sequences, under 50% appearing once. Material: peripheral blood. The receptors originated from an adult man with Graves' ophthalmopathy.

This clonotype was recorded at least ten times. J is TRBJ2-2 and V is TRBV9; 11 nucleotides match TRBD1. The germline V gene has CDR1 SGDLS and CDR2 YYNGEE. The CDR3 is made up of 16 amino acids. V trimming: 3 bases; J trimming: 4 bases; junction bases outside the gene matches: 5. CDR3 nucleotides: TGTGCCAGCAGCGCACCCGGGACAGGGGGCACCGGGGAGCTGTTTTTT. Its translation is CASSAPGTGGTGELFF.

The chain has TRBV2 and TRBJ1-2; 8 bases are a match to TRBD1. The CDR3 has 16 residues. V gave up 5 bases and J gave up 2 bases; unmatched junction bases: 10. Germline V gene data show CDR1 as SNHLY and CDR2 as FYNNEI. The CDR3 region is CASSRTGREQNYGYTF. The DNA for the CDR3 is TGTGCCAGCAGTCGGACAGGGAGGGAACAGAACTATGGCTACACCTTC. Full variable domain (outside the CDR3, taken from reference TRBV2 and TRBJ1-2): EPEVTQTPSHQVTQMGQEVILRCVPISNHLYFYWYRQILGQKVEFLVSFYNNEISEKSEIFDDQFSVERPDGSNFTLKIRSTKLEDSAMYFCASSRTGREQNYGYTFGSGTRLTVV.

The rearrangement joins TRBV29-1 to TRBJ2-6; 9 nucleotides align to TRBD1. The CDR3 length is 17 residues. With V trimmed by 7 bases and J by 2 bases, 12 bases remained unmatched. The V gene's germline CDR1 is SQVTM and CDR2 ANQGSEA. CDR3 nucleotides: TGCAGCGGTGCCTCCGGGACAGGGACCGCTGGGGCCAACGTCCTGACTTTC. It yields the protein CSGASGTGTAGANVLTF.

This clonotype was seen only once. The V and J genes are TRBV4-1 and TRBJ2-5, with TRBD2 matching over 7 bases. From germline, CDR1 is MGHRA and CDR2 YSYEKL. This CDR3 has 15 residues. The V and J ends lost 3 bases and 5 bases, in that order; junction bases with no gene match: 9. This CDR3 reads CASSQASGVYETQYF. The CDR3 nucleotides are TGCGCCAGCAGCCAGGCAAGCGGGGTTTACGAGACCCAGTACTTC.

In the case of this clonotype: No DNA is shown, since the ends of the CDR3 on it are uncertain; the CDR3 is the one TCRdb lists. This chain's CDR3 is CSVVYPGDRVKNCFF. The chain has TRBV29-1 and TRBJ1-4; TRBD1, the D gene given by the table, was not confirmed from the DNA. CDR1 is SQVTM, CDR2 ANQGSEA, per germline. The CDR3 has 15 residues if both end residues are counted.

This clonotype was observed a handful of times. The gene calls are TRBV11-2 and TRBJ2-7; D is unclear. Germline values: CDR1 SGHAT, CDR2 FQNNGV. The CDR3 is 16 amino acids. The ends were cut back, 1 base at V and 1 base at J, with 14 bases in the middle. This CDR3 is CASSLGASEPSYEQYF. The DNA for the CDR3 is TGTGCCAGCAGCTTAGGGGCAAGTGAGCCTTCCTACGAGCAGTACTTC.

The CDR3 protein is CASSESGRGYTEAFF. CDR3 DNA sequence: TGTGCCAGCAGTGAGTCAGGGAGGGGGTACACTGAAGCTTTCTTT. The chain couples TRBV5-4 to TRBJ1-1; tentative D call: TRBD1 (6 bases). Germline CDR1 and CDR2: SGHNT and YYREEE (reference sequence). Trimming shortened V by 5 bases and J by 3 bases, and 17 bases separated the two germline ends. The CDR3 contains 15 residues.

The chain has TRBV12-3 or TRBV12-4 and TRBJ2-5; 8 bases agree with TRBD1. Trimming cost V 5 bases and J 4 bases; bases outside gene matches: 6. The CDR3 consists of 14 residues. The CDR3 reads CASSQDRGPETQYF. The CDR3 DNA reads as TGTGCCAGCAGTCAAGACAGGGGCCCAGAGACCCAGTACTTC.

Turning to this clonotype: This may be a read error, as it is one base from a much larger clone. The chain has TRBV7-2 and TRBJ2-1; D is perhaps TRBD1 (6 bases). Germline V gives CDR1 SGHTA, CDR2 FQGNSA. Trimming removed 4 bases at V and 10 bases at J, with 11 bases between. This CDR3 comprises 12 residues. CDR3 in DNA: TGTGCCAGCAGCTGGGGGCCAGGAGAGCAGTTCTTC. Translating it yields CASSWGPGEQFF.

Points on this clonotype: A much larger clone lies a single base off, so this may be a read error. V and J are TRBV19 and TRBJ2-5; the D gene is possibly TRBD2 (5 bases). The length of the CDR3 is 15 residues. Looked up from germline, CDR1 is LNHDA and CDR2 is SQIVND (reference sequence). The chain's CDR3 is CAGSPRTPLGETQYF. DNA for the CDR3: TGTGCCGGTAGCCCCCGGACTCCTCTGGGGGAGACCCAGTACTTC.

This sequence joins TRBV3-1 and TRBJ2-7; perhaps TRBD2 as D (6 bases). V was cut by 2 bases and J by 2 bases, with 10 bases left in between. The CDR3 runs 14 residues. Germline V gene lookup returns CDR1 LGHDT and CDR2 YNNKEL (reference sequence). CDR3: CASSQSRLAYEQYF. CDR3 nucleotides: TGTGCCAGCAGCCAATCCCGACTAGCCTACGAGCAGTACTTC.

This clonotype was seen many times. This chain uses TRBV29-1 with TRBJ2-2, with D possibly being TRBD1 (6 bases). CDR1 is SQVTM, CDR2 ANQGSEA, per germline. CDR3 length: 14 residues. The V end was cut by 2 bases, the J end by 3 bases, with 10 bases between. Here the CDR3 reads CSVERGWDTGELFF. CDR3 in DNA: TGCAGCGTTGAAAGGGGGTGGGACACCGGGGAGCTGTTTTTT.

This chain connects TRBV29-1 to TRBJ2-5; the D gene is possibly TRBD2 (6 bases). Trimming removed 0 bases at V and 5 bases at J, with 25 bases between. The CDR3 is 18 residues long. Germline V gene data show CDR1 as SQVTM and CDR2 as ANQGSEA. The CDR3: CSVEDTKASRFSGETQYF. The CDR3, as DNA: TGCAGCGTTGAAGATACCAAGGCCAGCAGGTTCAGCGGGGAGACCCAGTACTTC.

Ten or more counts support this clonotype. The chain combines TRBV29-1 with TRBJ2-7; 10 nucleotides match TRBD2. The V and J ends lost 6 bases and 0 bases, in that order; junction bases with no gene match: 5. The CDR3 has 14 residues. Germline V gene data show CDR1 as SQVTM and CDR2 as ANQGSEA. The CDR3 DNA follows: TGCAGCGTGGTAGCGGGAGGAATCTCCTACGAGCAGTACTTC. Protein sequence: CSVVAGGISYEQYF.

In its sample, this clonotype was seen many times. The chain is built from TRBV20-1 and TRBJ1-2; D is possibly TRBD1 (5 bases). The CDR3 loop spans 12 amino acids. Germline V gene data show CDR1 as DFQATT and CDR2 as SNEGSKA (reference sequence). V lost 6 bases, J lost 3 bases, and 11 bases lay in between. CDR3 amino acids: CSAEGLHYGYTF. The CDR3 DNA reads TGCAGTGCCGAGGGACTGCACTATGGCTACACCTTC.

On this clonotype: This may stem from a read error, because a much larger clone lies one nucleotide away. The V and J genes are TRBV19 and TRBJ1-1, with no clear D. The germline V gene has CDR1 LNHDA and CDR2 SQIVND (reference sequence). The CDR3 sequence is 14 residues long. Written as DNA, the CDR3 is TGTGCCAGTAGTATAAGCGACGGGAACACTGGAGCTTTCTTT. It translates to CASSISDGNTGAFF.

As regards this clonotype: At one boundary the junction diverges from the germline segment, which might be a read error. The chain combines TRBV7-8 with TRBJ2-7, with 11 positions matching TRBD2. The CDR3 covers 16 residues. Germline V CDR1 and CDR2: SGHVS, FQNEAQ. Here the CDR3 reads CASSPSTSGAGYEQYF. As DNA, the CDR3 is TGCGCCAGCAGCCCTTCGACTAGCGGGGCTGGTTACGAGCAGTACTTC. Full variable domain (rest looked up from reference TRBV7-8 and TRBJ2-7): GAGVSQSPRYKVAKRGQDVALRCDPISGHVSLFWYQQALGQGPEFLTYFQNEAQLDKSGLPSDRFFAERPEGSVSTLKIQRTQQEDSAVYLCASSPSTSGAGYEQYFGPGTRLTVT.

This clonotype has a count of ten or more. The chain carries TRBV25-1 and TRBJ2-5, with D perhaps TRBD1 or TRBD2 (5 bases each). CDR3 length equals 14 residues. Trimming removed 6 bases from V and 5 bases from J, with 16 bases in between. Germline V gives CDR1 MGHDK, CDR2 SYGVNS. The CDR3 nucleotides are TGTGCCAGCAGAGACAAGAACGAGGGGGAGACCCAGTACTTC. It codes for CASRDKNEGETQYF.

The chain links TRBV5-1 to TRBJ2-2; D call uncertain. The CDR3 is 13 amino acids. Per the germline V gene, CDR1 is SGHRS and CDR2 is YFSETQ. The V gene lost 0 bases and the J gene lost 6 bases, with 6 bases spanning the gap. The CDR3 region has the DNA TGCGCCAGCAGCTTGGAGTTAGCCGGGGAGCTGTTTTTT. Protein: CASSLELAGELFF.

This clonotype was observed at least ten times. The chain couples TRBV25-1 to TRBJ2-5; 10 bases line up with TRBD2. Germline-derived CDR1 and CDR2 are MGHDK and SYGVNS. The CDR3 length is 18 residues. Trimming removed 5 bases from V and 1 base from J; junction bases left unmatched: 13. CDR3 coding DNA: TGTGCCAGCAGTCTTTCTTTGACTAGCGGGCGATGCCAAGAGACCCAGTACTTC. Amino acid sequence: CASSLSLTSGRCQETQYF.

This clonotype was seen ten or more times. V is TRBV20-1 and J is TRBJ2-5, with D unclear. Trimming left V 3 bases short and J 5 bases short, with 13 bases between. CDR1 and CDR2 from the germline V gene are DFQATT and SNEGSKA (reference sequence). The CDR3 is 13 residues long. CDR3 in amino acids: CSASSGGWETQYF. The CDR3 DNA is TGCAGTGCTAGCTCGGGTGGGTGGGAGACCCAGTACTTC.

This clonotype was detected ten times or more. V gene TRBV9 combines with J gene TRBJ2-6; D not certain. Per germline, CDR1 SGDLS and CDR2 YYNGEE. CDR3 size: 14 residues. V lost 3 bases and J lost 0, with 4 bases in between. CDR3 sequence reads: CASSEDSGANVLTF. DNA of the CDR3: TGTGCCAGCAGCGAAGACTCTGGGGCCAACGTCCTGACTTTC. Variable domain in full (rest from reference TRBV9 and TRBJ2-6): DSGVTQTPKHLITATGQRVTLRCSPRSGDLSVYWYQQSLDQGLQFLIQYYNGEERAKGNILERFSAQQFPDLHSELNLSSLELGDSALYFCASSEDSGANVLTFGAGSRLTVL.

This clonotype has at least ten counts. The chain has TRBV16 and TRBJ1-1, with D uncertain. The V and J ends lost 0 bases and 4 bases respectively, with 3 bases between them. This CDR3 region has 12 residues. Germline CDR1 KGHSY, CDR2 FQNENV. For the CDR3, the DNA is TGTGCCAGCAGCCAATCGGCCACTGAAGCTTTCTTT. It specifies CASSQSATEAFF. The entire variable domain, with the rest obtained from reference TRBV16 and TRBJ1-1, is as follows: GEEVAQTPKHLVRGEGQKAKLYCAPIKGHSYVFWYQQVLKNEFKFLISFQNENVFDETGMPKERFSAKCLPNSPCSLEIQATKLEDSAVYFCASSQSATEAFFGQGTRLTVV.

The table lists this clonotype with many counts. The chain carries TRBV5-6 and TRBJ1-2, with 7 positions matching TRBD1. The CDR3 is 14 amino acids. With 4 bases clipped from V and 7 bases from J, the junction kept 10 bases outside the gene matches. Germline V gene data show CDR1 as SGHDT and CDR2 as YYEEEE. The DNA of the CDR3 is TGTGCCAGCAGCACACCAACAGGGGACCGTGGCTACACCTTC. This sequence encodes CASSTPTGDRGYTF.

In regard to this clonotype: This clone may be a read error of a much larger clone one base away. The CDR3 DNA sequence: TGTGCCAGCAGTTTGATACAGGATGAAGCTTCCTTT. This translates into CASSLIQDEASF. The chain joins TRBV12-3 or TRBV12-4 to TRBJ1-1; TRBD1 might be the D (5 bases). The CDR3 is 12 residues long.

This clonotype has a count of ten or more. The genes are TRBV10-3 and TRBJ2-5; D tentatively reads TRBD1 or TRBD2 (5 bases each). This CDR3 contains 12 residues. The V gene lost 5 bases and the J gene lost 10 bases, with 14 bases spanning the gap. Germline V gene data show CDR1 as ENHRY and CDR2 as SYGVKD. CDR3 sequence reads: CAISPGGGGQYF. For the CDR3, the DNA is TGTGCCATCAGTCCTGGGGGTGGTGGCCAGTACTTC.